This is a list of T cell receptor beta chains from one sample in a study of response to subunit inactivated influenza vaccine. TCRdb processed the RT-PCR reads anew with MiXCR; each CDR3 protein has one entry. There are some 150,000 distinct CDR3 sequences in the sample; about 12% occur only once, and less than 30% lies in the top ten. The same data also went into a second study, on T cells expressing NK-cell markers.

Here the sequenced sample was CD8+ T cells sorted from PBMCs, taken approximately 13 days after vaccination. Receptors originate from a man aged 45-60 years who received an inactivated influenza vaccine. Both conserved end residues are part of each CDR3. A D gene is named only where the DNA matches it firmly. Size tells how often a clone was seen (once, few, many) or the class of an expanded clone, and some rows leave it out.

clone size	J gene	D gene	V gene	CDR3 protein	CDR3 DNA
few	TRBJ1-4	-	TRBV9	CASSPRDEERKLFF	TGTGCCAGCAGCCCCCGAGACGAGGAGCGGAAACTGTTTTTT
-	TRBJ2-7	-	TRBV3-1	CASTQDSRGSYEQYF	TGTGCCAGCACCCAAGATAGTCGAGGTTCCTACGAGCAGTACTTC
-	TRBJ2-5	-	TRBV24-1	CATSDLGRTQYF	TGTGCCACCAGTGATTTGGGAAGGACCCAGTACTTC
few	TRBJ1-1	TRBD1	TRBV11-2	CASSLPGQGDTEAFF	TGTGCCAGCAGCTTGCCCGGACAGGGGGACACTGAAGCTTTCTTT
few	TRBJ2-7	-	TRBV24-1	CATSDGYEQYF	TGTGCCACCAGTGATGGATACGAGCAGTACTTC
many	TRBJ1-1	-	TRBV10-3	CAIRHTGLSGVNTEAFF	TGTGCCATCAGACATACCGGGCTTTCTGGGGTGAACACTGAAGCTTTCTTT
many	TRBJ2-3	TRBD2	TRBV12-3/TRBV12-4	CASSPQRGTSTDTQYF	TGTGCCAGCAGTCCCCAGCGGGGAACTAGCACAGATACGCAGTATTTT
-	TRBJ1-1	TRBD1	TRBV5-1	CASSLGQGAEAFF	TGCGCCAGCAGCTTGGGCCAGGGGGCTGAAGCTTTCTTT
many	TRBJ1-1	-	TRBV9	CASSGSLTEAFF	TGTGCCAGCAGCGGGAGTCTCACTGAAGCTTTCTTT
-	TRBJ1-1	TRBD1	TRBV10-1	CASSLTGGDFTEAFF	TGCGCCAGCAGTCTGACAGGGGGCGATTTCACTGAAGCTTTCTTT
few	TRBJ2-7	-	TRBV15	CATSVQGTGYYEQYF	TGTGCCACCAGCGTACAGGGAACTGGTTATTACGAGCAGTACTTC
few	TRBJ2-5	-	TRBV7-9	CASSLGASWAQYF	TGTGCCAGCAGCTTAGGAGCAAGTTGGGCCCAGTACTTC
-	TRBJ2-3	TRBD2	TRBV10-1	CASSEKRGRTSTDTQYF	TGCGCCAGCAGTGAGAAGCGGGGGAGGACTAGCACAGATACGCAGTATTTT
-	TRBJ2-1	-	TRBV6-2/TRBV6-3	CASSMVQLDNEQFF	TGTGCCAGCTCTATGGTTCAGCTCGACAATGAGCAGTTCTTC
many	TRBJ2-7	-	TRBV12-3/TRBV12-4	CASKRGESSYEQYF	TGTGCCAGCAAAAGGGGGGAGAGCTCCTACGAGCAGTACTTC
-	TRBJ2-1	TRBD2	TRBV15	CATSGTSGRRDEQFF	TGTGCCACCAGTGGCACTAGCGGGAGGCGGGATGAGCAGTTCTTC
-	TRBJ2-2	-	TRBV10-3	CAISEPGGELFF	TGTGCCATCAGTGAGCCTGGTGGGGAGCTGTTTTTT
many	TRBJ1-2	-	TRBV4-3	CASSQDWAGQDYGYTF	TGCGCCAGCAGCCAAGATTGGGCGGGTCAGGACTATGGCTACACCTTC
-	TRBJ2-1	-	TRBV12-3/TRBV12-4	CAAAQGYNEQFF	TGTGCCGCAGCACAGGGTTACAATGAGCAGTTCTTC
many	TRBJ2-1	-	TRBV28	CASSPRAYNEQFF	TGTGCCAGCAGTCCCCGGGCCTACAATGAGCAGTTCTTC
few	TRBJ2-3	TRBD2	TRBV9	CASSYQGGGDADTQYF	TGTGCCAGCAGCTACCAGGGCGGGGGTGATGCAGATACGCAGTATTTT
few	TRBJ1-2	TRBD1	TRBV29-1	CSVGTAYYGYTF	TGCAGCGTAGGGACAGCCTACTATGGCTACACCTTC
-	TRBJ2-3	TRBD2	TRBV9	CASSVGGLGTDTQYF	TGTGCCAGCAGCGTAGGGGGACTAGGCACAGATACGCAGTATTTT
few	TRBJ1-1	TRBD1	TRBV4-2	CASSRTGVDTEAFF	TGTGCCAGCAGCCGGACAGGGGTGGACACTGAAGCTTTCTTT
many	TRBJ2-3	-	TRBV28	CASSSAPRGNTQYF	TGTGCCAGCAGTTCTGCCCCCAGGGGAAATACGCAGTATTTT
few	TRBJ2-2	-	TRBV5-1	CASSLDGELFF	TGCGCCAGCAGCTTGGATGGGGAGCTGTTTTTT
many	TRBJ1-2	TRBD1	TRBV29-1	CSVNRGGSYGYTF	TGCAGCGTCAACAGGGGGGGAAGCTATGGCTACACCTTC
-	TRBJ2-7	-	TRBV6-1	CASSDWDADEQYF	TGTGCCAGCAGTGATTGGGACGCGGACGAGCAGTACTTC
few	TRBJ2-3	TRBD1	TRBV20-1	CSALGTGSTDTQYF	TGCAGTGCTCTGGGGACAGGAAGCACAGATACGCAGTATTTT
-	TRBJ2-1	-	TRBV20-1	CSARRISYNEQFF	TGCAGTGCTCGTCGGATCTCCTACAATGAGCAGTTCTTC
few	TRBJ2-3	TRBD1	TRBV28	CASSFLLGQGAITDTQYF	TGTGCCAGCAGTTTTCTTCTTGGACAGGGGGCGATCACAGATACGCAGTATTTT
many	TRBJ1-1	-	TRBV7-9	CASSLAQGEGTEAFF	TGTGCCAGCAGCTTAGCGCAGGGTGAGGGCACTGAAGCTTTCTTT
-	TRBJ2-7	-	TRBV12-3/TRBV12-4	CASSLVSSYEQYF	TGTGCCAGCAGTTTGGTCAGCTCCTACGAGCAGTACTTC
many	TRBJ1-6	-	TRBV28	CASSLGGAGRIGDSPLHF	TGTGCCAGCAGTTTAGGGGGGGCGGGAAGGATAGGGGACTCACCCCTCCACTTT
few	TRBJ1-2	-	TRBV29-1	CSVEATGFSNYGYTF	TGCAGCGTTGAAGCAACGGGATTTTCAAACTATGGCTACACCTTC
-	TRBJ2-5	-	TRBV28	CASSLWLGSALQETQYF	TGTGCCAGCAGTTTGTGGTTGGGCAGCGCCCTCCAAGAGACCCAGTACTTC
-	TRBJ2-7	-	TRBV12-3/TRBV12-4	CASSFMASFGEQYF	TGTGCCAGCAGTTTTATGGCCAGTTTTGGCGAGCAGTACTTC
-	TRBJ2-5	-	TRBV6-1	CASSSAGSKGTQYF	TGTGCCAGCTCATCGGCAGGGTCGAAGGGGACCCAGTACTTC
few	TRBJ1-1	TRBD1	TRBV19	CASSTTGDTEAFF	TGTGCCAGTAGTACAACAGGGGACACTGAAGCTTTCTTT
few	TRBJ2-1	-	TRBV6-2/TRBV6-3	CASSYSQGGLGNEQFF	TGTGCCAGCAGTTATTCCCAAGGGGGTCTGGGTAATGAGCAGTTCTTC
-	TRBJ2-5	-	TRBV2	CASMRVQETQYF	TGTGCCAGCATGAGGGTTCAAGAGACCCAGTACTTC
many	TRBJ2-2	-	TRBV7-9	CASSLSGELFF	TGTGCCAGCAGCTTATCCGGGGAGCTGTTTTTT
-	TRBJ1-1	-	TRBV7-6	CASSPYGPMNTEAFF	TGTGCCAGCAGCCCGTATGGACCAATGAACACTGAAGCTTTCTTT
few	TRBJ1-5	-	TRBV9	CASSPTAGFEPQHF	TGTGCCAGCAGCCCAACGGCGGGGTTCGAGCCCCAGCATTTT
few	TRBJ1-4	-	TRBV7-2	CASSLWGATNEKLFF	TGTGCCAGCAGCTTGTGGGGGGCAACTAATGAAAAACTGTTTTTT
-	TRBJ2-1	TRBD2	TRBV20-1	CSARDGGTSGRAEYNEQFF	TGCAGTGCTAGAGATGGGGGGACTAGCGGGAGGGCCGAGTACAATGAGCAGTTCTTC
-	TRBJ2-4	TRBD2	TRBV24-1	CATSDPKREEGNIQYF	TGTGCCACCAGTGATCCCAAGCGGGAGGAGGGAAACATTCAGTACTTC
-	TRBJ2-1	-	TRBV20-1	CSARTVNEQFF	TGCAGTGCTAGAACAGTCAATGAGCAGTTCTTC
few	TRBJ2-1	TRBD2	TRBV6-2/TRBV6-3	CASSYWGGKYNEQFF	TGTGCCAGCAGTTACTGGGGGGGAAAATACAATGAGCAGTTCTTC
-	TRBJ2-7	-	TRBV6-2/TRBV6-3	CASSYSPVTIYSYEQYF	TGTGCCAGCAGTTACTCTCCTGTGACGATATACTCCTACGAGCAGTACTTC
many	TRBJ2-1	-	TRBV4-3	CASSQGSSSYNEQFF	TGCGCCAGCAGCCAGGGCAGTAGCTCCTACAATGAGCAGTTCTTC
-	TRBJ2-7	TRBD2	TRBV27	CASGLAETYTYEQYF	TGTGCCAGCGGACTAGCGGAAACCTATACGTACGAGCAGTACTTC